A selection of T cell receptor beta chains follows, all from one sample in a study of shared clonotypes between healthy human individuals. The protocol was immunoSEQ multiplex PCR, while the TCRdb copy is restricted to in-frame clones and leaves out a portion. The sample shows about 1,900,000 clones, over 85% of them seen only once. Sequenced input: naive CD8+ T cells sorted from blood. These receptors were collected from a man aged 18 to 30 in good health. Both conserved end residues are part of each CDR3.

>TRBJ2-2|18|TRBV4-1
CASSLGLAGGPYTGELFF
>TRBJ1-1|13|TRBV9
CASSVEAGAEAFF
>TRBJ2-7|14|TRBV4-1
CASSHNGLSYEQYF
>TRBJ1-1|12|TRBV2
CARLGAPDEAFF
>TRBJ2-1|13|TRBV28
CASTSPGDARLFF
>TRBJ2-7|16|TRBV27
CASSLRPGGRWSEQYF
>TRBJ1-2|12|TRBV11-2
CASTSGSYGYTF
>TRBJ2-5|18|TRBV18
CASSPSSIGQRFTETQYF
>TRBJ2-1|15|TRBV27
CASNQGTGTHGEQFF
>TRBJ2-7|13|TRBV27
CASSFPGSYEQYF
>TRBJ2-1|16|TRBV7-9
CASSPRGAGDPVEQFF
>TRBJ2-2|11|TRBV6-6
CASQEAGELFF
>TRBJ1-1|15|TRBV7-7
CASSLDGTDYTEAFF
>TRBJ2-3|16|TRBV12-5
CASGLVHGRAGDTQYF
>TRBJ1-5|14|TRBV2
CASSGGGGNQPQHF
>TRBJ2-2|15|TRBV9
CASSVGGGKNGELFF
>TRBJ2-6|16|TRBV6-5
CASSYNWGSGANVLTF
>TRBJ2-1|14|TRBV9
CATGTGEDYNEQFF
>TRBJ2-2|15|TRBV7-7
CASFLWGLRTGELFF
>TRBJ1-5|15|TRBV7-9
CASSPGTGSNQPQHF
>TRBJ1-2|12|TRBV7-9
CASGGGDYGYTF
>TRBJ1-4|15|TRBV4-1
CASSQTGTANEKLFF
>TRBJ2-1|12|TRBV6-6
CASSYSRTEQFF
>TRBJ2-7|13|TRBV29-1
CSVETGATYEQYF
>TRBJ2-7|14|TRBV4-2
CASSQNDGTYEQYF
>TRBJ2-1|13|TRBV29-1
CSVDGSSYNEQFF
>TRBJ2-1|13|TRBV5-1
CASSLTAYNEQFF
>TRBJ2-5|14|TRBV9
CASSVDGGLETQYF
>TRBJ2-7|18|TRBV4-1
CASSQDPGQGALGYEQYF
>TRBJ1-5|16|TRBV2
CASSGAGTGGDQPQHF
>TRBJ1-6|18|TRBV4-3
CASSQESTGSSYNSPLHF
>TRBJ2-7|15|TRBV19
CASSMLAGFSYEQYF
>TRBJ1-6|15|TRBV4-1
CASSLGQANNSPLHF